This TCR beta chain was profiled in a study of blood T cell repertoires in COVID-19. Study information: Acute-phase and convalescent COVID-19 samples originated in the United States, Italy and Spain. In each case, the material was cDNA or gDNA derived from T cells, B-cell-depleted T cells, or PBMCs.

In the authors' workflow: Reference gene primer amplification gave nucleated cell count estimates. Only in-frame clones appear in the TCRdb table, and some are missing; sequencing was by immunoSEQ multiplex PCR. The DNA was the basis for D and trimming; V, J and clone size are from that table. The table has 60,000 to 80,000 clones, roughly 85% seen once. The CDR3 totals 13 residues. Germline lookup yields CDR1 LNHDA and CDR2 SQIVND (reference sequence). V was clipped by 5 bases and J by 3 bases, with 7 bases between them. Input material: peripheral blood. J is TRBJ2-2 and V is TRBV19, with D perhaps TRBD1 (5 bases). The sequence came from a man in his fifties or sixties with acute or convalescent COVID-19. Here the CDR3 reads CASSAGYTGELFF. In nucleotides, the CDR3 is TGTGCCAGTAGTGCAGGGTACACCGGGGAGCTGTTTTTT.